The next 25 T cell receptor beta chains were all read from a single sample in a study of blood T cell repertoires in COVID-19. Clones were read by immunoSEQ multiplex PCR, and TCRdb kept only the in-frame ones, dropping some. The sample carries more than 80,000 clones, 70% to 90% recorded once. The specimen was peripheral blood. The receptor set was obtained from a woman aged 55-70 years with COVID-19, enrolled during active disease.

The chain joins TRBV19 to TRBJ1-1; 10 bases are shared with TRBD1. CDR3 length: 16 residues. V lost 1 base to trimming and J lost 5 bases; unmatched junction nucleotides: 7. Germline values: CDR1 LNHDA, CDR2 SQIVND (reference sequence). The CDR3 spells CASSIGTGGVWTEAFF. CDR3 coding DNA: TGTGCCAGTAGTATAGGGACAGGGGGTGTTTGGACTGAAGCTTTCTTT.

This chain joins TRBV11-2 and TRBJ1-2; unclear D gene. The CDR3 consists of 13 residues. The V gene lost 0 bases and the J gene lost 4 bases, with 6 bases spanning the gap. The V gene's germline CDR1 is SGHAT and CDR2 FQNNGV. CDR3 protein: CASSLEGSYGYTF. In DNA, the CDR3 is TGTGCCAGCAGCTTAGAGGGCAGCTATGGCTACACCTTC.

The V gene is TRBV19, the J gene TRBJ2-3, with TRBD2 as a possible D gene (6 bases). CDR1 and CDR2 (germline): LNHDA, SQIVND (reference sequence). This CDR3 is built from 14 residues. Trimming pared 4 bases from V and 3 bases from J, leaving 11 bases between. The CDR3, as DNA: TGTGCCAGTAGTAGGGGGACTGGAACAGATACGCAGTATTTT. Encoded protein: CASSRGTGTDTQYF.

V gene TRBV5-4 combines with J gene TRBJ1-4, with D possibly TRBD1 on 5 matching bases. Trimming pared 5 bases from V and 5 bases from J, leaving 16 bases between. The CDR3 length is 15 residues. Germline CDR1 and CDR2: SGHNT and YYREEE (reference sequence). Here the CDR3 DNA reads TGTGCCAGCAGTTCCAAACAGGCCGGGAATGAAAAACTGTTTTTT. The encoded protein is CASSSKQAGNEKLFF.

The rearrangement links TRBV6-6 to TRBJ2-7; 14 positions agree with TRBD2. This CDR3 has 18 residues. CDR1 is MNHNY, CDR2 SVGAGI, per germline (reference sequence). V lost 5 bases to trimming and J lost 6 bases; unmatched junction nucleotides: 15. The CDR3 loop is CASSLQGLGLAGVAEQYF. The CDR3 coding sequence is TGTGCCAGCAGTCTACAGGGGTTGGGACTAGCGGGGGTCGCCGAGCAGTACTTC.

This chain links TRBV30 with TRBJ1-3; the match to TRBD1 covers 7 bases. This CDR3 is 14 amino acids long. Germline loops: CDR1 GTSNPN, CDR2 SVGIG (reference sequence). J gave up 2 bases and V 0 bases, and 1 base lay outside the gene matches. The CDR3 DNA sequence: TGTGCCTGGAGTGTTGGACAGGCTGGAAACACCATATATTTT. Encoded protein: CAWSVGQAGNTIYF.

The chain combines TRBV2 with TRBJ1-1; 7 positions match TRBD1. The J segment lost 4 bases and the V segment lost 4 bases, leaving 3 bases of the junction unmatched. The CDR3 sequence is 13 residues long. CDR1 SNHLY and CDR2 FYNNEI come from the germline V gene. The CDR3 region is CASSASGGTEAFF. The CDR3 bases are TGTGCCAGCAGTGCTTCAGGGGGCACTGAAGCTTTCTTT.

This clone was found a few times. The chain uses TRBV2 and TRBJ1-6; D might be TRBD1 (5 bases). CDR1 is SNHLY and CDR2 is FYNNEI in the germline V gene. Trimming took 6 bases from V and 3 from J, leaving 12 bases between them. The CDR3 loop spans 15 amino acids. The CDR3 DNA reads as TGTGCCAGCAGCGGGCAGGGTGACTATAATTCACCCCTCCACTTT. Its protein is CASSGQGDYNSPLHF.

The genes are TRBV11-2 and TRBJ2-1, with D perhaps TRBD1 (5 bases). The CDR3 runs 14 residues. Germline CDR1 is SGHAT and CDR2 is FQNNGV. Trimming removed 2 bases from V and 10 bases from J, with 15 bases in between. The CDR3 spells CASSLYVGPGEQFF. The CDR3 DNA reads as TGTGCCAGCAGCTTATACGTGGGGCCTGGGGAGCAGTTCTTC.

This clone was detected only a few times. The rearrangement links TRBV18 to TRBJ1-2; D may be TRBD1 (5 bases). The CDR3 is made up of 16 amino acids. Germline loops: CDR1 KGHSH, CDR2 LQKENI. Between the trimmed V and J ends, which lost 1 base and 4 bases, there was a span of 16 bases. For the CDR3, the DNA is TGTGCCAGCTCACCACAAGGGGCTCGGACGGGCTATGGCTACACCTTC. Its translation: CASSPQGARTGYGYTF.

This clone was counted once. The V call is TRBV9, the J call TRBJ1-1; D is uncertain. The V and J ends lost 6 bases and 2 bases respectively, with 8 bases between them. Germline loops: CDR1 SGDLS, CDR2 YYNGEE. The CDR3 spans 12 residues. CDR3 nucleotides: TGTGCCAGCACCGGGATTAACACTGAAGCTTTCTTT. Translation: CASTGINTEAFF.

This sequence joins TRBV4-2 and TRBJ2-2, with D perhaps matching TRBD1 (7 bases). The CDR3 totals 16 residues. Germline CDR1 reads LGHNA; CDR2 reads YNFKEQ. Trimming shortened V by 4 bases and J by 4 bases, and 16 bases separated the two germline ends. The chain's CDR3 is CASSPGGLGGTGELFF. DNA of the CDR3: TGTGCCAGCAGCCCAGGGGGGCTGGGGGGCACCGGGGAGCTGTTTTTT.

The chain carries TRBV4-2 and TRBJ2-1; 8 positions agree with TRBD2. With V trimmed by 1 base and J by 6 bases, 8 bases remained unmatched. This CDR3 has 16 amino acids. From germline, CDR1 is LGHNA and CDR2 YNFKEQ. CDR3 in amino acids: CASSQVMGLGLNEQFF. The CDR3 DNA reads TGTGCCAGCAGCCAAGTTATGGGACTAGGGCTCAATGAGCAGTTCTTC.

DNA for the CDR3: TGTGCCTGGAGTGTATGGCGGACAGGGCGCATGAACACTGAAGCTTTCTTT. Translating gives CAWSVWRTGRMNTEAFF. The V and J genes are TRBV30 and TRBJ1-1; 8 bases map to TRBD1. The CDR3 covers 17 residues. Trimming removed 0 bases from V and 0 bases from J; junction bases left unmatched: 9. CDR1 GTSNPN and CDR2 SVGIG come from the germline V gene (reference sequence). The complete variable domain, with remaining parts taken from reference TRBV30 and TRBJ1-1, reads SQTIHQWPATLVQPVGSPLSLECTVEGTSNPNLYWYRQAAGRGLQLLFYSVGIGQISSEVPQNLSASRPQDRQFILSSKKLLLSDSGFYLCAWSVWRTGRMNTEAFFGQGTRLTVV.

The J gene is TRBJ2-5, the V gene TRBV2; TRBD1 agrees at 9 bases. Trimming cost V 6 bases and J 2 bases; bases outside gene matches: 7. Looked up from germline, CDR1 is SNHLY and CDR2 is FYNNEI. This CDR3 region has 15 residues. The CDR3 region is CASRGGQGRQETQYF. The CDR3 DNA follows: TGTGCCAGCAGGGGGGGACAGGGACGGCAAGAGACCCAGTACTTC.

The chain carries TRBV7-9 and TRBJ2-1; TRBD1 is a possible D gene (6 bases). V was clipped by 3 bases and J by 6 bases, with 15 bases between them. Per the germline V gene, CDR1 is SEHNR and CDR2 is FQNEAQ (reference sequence). The CDR3 is 15 amino acids. CDR3 residues: CASSLRAGDFNEQFF. Here the CDR3 DNA reads TGTGCCAGCAGCTTGCGGGCAGGGGATTTCAATGAGCAGTTCTTC.

This clone was detected once. The chain employs TRBV12-5 and TRBJ2-7; D might be TRBD2 (6 bases). V lost 6 bases and J lost 2, with 23 bases in between. In germline, CDR1 is LGHNT, CDR2 FRNRAP. This CDR3 contains 17 residues. The CDR3 region has the DNA TGTGCTAGTGGCCAGACAAACAGCGGGTACCAGACCTACGAGCAGTACTTC. Translation gives CASGQTNSGYQTYEQYF.

This chain connects TRBV4-2 to TRBJ1-1, with D maybe TRBD1 (5 bases). Germline V gives CDR1 LGHNA, CDR2 YNFKEQ. V was clipped by 5 bases and J by 1 base, with 14 bases between them. The length of the CDR3 is 15 residues. The CDR3 DNA reads as TGTGCCAGCAGCGACCGGGGGACGGGGAACACTGAAGCTTTCTTT. This translates into CASSDRGTGNTEAFF.

The genes are TRBV10-3 and TRBJ1-2; possibly TRBD1 for D (6 bases). V shed 3 bases and J shed 12 bases, with 17 bases lying between them. Germline CDR1 reads ENHRY; CDR2 reads SYGVKD. The CDR3 totals 13 residues. Here the CDR3 DNA reads TGTGCCATCAGTGAATTAAAGGGGGAGGGAAACACCTTC. Translation: CAISELKGEGNTF.

The rearrangement links TRBV4-2 to TRBJ2-2, with D possibly matching TRBD2 (7 bases). Between the trimmed V and J ends, which lost 4 bases and 3 bases, there was a span of 18 bases. The CDR3 is 17 amino acids. Germline assignment: CDR1 LGHNA and CDR2 YNFKEQ. The CDR3 protein is CASSPQASGGHTGELFF. The CDR3 nucleotides read TGTGCCAGCAGCCCCCAAGCCTCGGGGGGCCACACCGGGGAGCTGTTTTTT.

The chain combines TRBV24-1 with TRBJ2-7, with 8 bases that match TRBD1. The germline V gene has CDR1 KGHDR and CDR2 SFDVKD. This CDR3 is built from 15 residues. V dropped 7 bases and J dropped 4; count of bases not matched to a gene: 11. CDR3 amino acids: CATSSRAGGGYEQYF. CDR3 DNA sequence: TGTGCCACCAGCAGCCGGGCAGGGGGCGGTTACGAGCAGTACTTC.

This rearrangement joins TRBV5-1 to TRBJ1-2, with 8 bases that match TRBD1. Germline CDR1 SGHRS, CDR2 YFSETQ. This CDR3 region has 14 residues. J gave up 7 bases and V 3 bases, and 8 bases lay outside the gene matches. The CDR3 DNA sequence: TGCGCCAGCAGCTCAACAGGACAGGGCGGTGGCTACACCTTC. Protein: CASSSTGQGGGYTF.

J is TRBJ2-7 and V is TRBV5-6; a possible D gene is TRBD1 (6 bases). This CDR3 is built from 14 residues. Germline V gene sequence: CDR1 SGHDT, CDR2 YYEEEE. V lost 0 bases, J lost 4 bases, and 11 bases lay in between. CDR3 region: CASSLGQVGYEQYF. CDR3 DNA sequence: TGTGCCAGCAGCTTGGGACAGGTGGGTTACGAGCAGTACTTC.

The gene calls are TRBV18 and TRBJ1-4; D is perhaps TRBD1 (5 bases). The germline V and J ends were trimmed by 3 bases and 12 bases, with 11 bases remaining between them. The CDR3 is 12 residues long. Per the germline V gene, CDR1 is KGHSH and CDR2 is LQKENI. CDR3 bases: TGTGCCAGCTCACCGGGGGACTCAGAACTGTTTTTT. This sequence encodes CASSPGDSELFF.

The gene calls are TRBV5-4 and TRBJ2-6; the D gene is possibly TRBD2 (6 bases). V lost 6 bases, J lost 0 bases, and 16 bases lay in between. Germline V gene data show CDR1 as SGHNT and CDR2 as YYREEE (reference sequence). This CDR3 comprises 17 residues. CDR3 amino acids: CASMRGGAVSGANVLTF. For the CDR3, the DNA is TGTGCCAGCATGCGAGGAGGGGCGGTCTCTGGGGCCAACGTCCTGACTTTC.